A single sample is the source of the 17 T cell receptor beta chains below, sequenced in a study of vaccination effects on CD4 cells after COVID-19. Generated by immunoSEQ multiplex PCR, the TCRdb table keeps only in-frame clones and is missing some. Counted here are 50,000 or so clones, 75% to 85% occurring once; the ten biggest clones make up 6%. For these TCRs, the target antigens are not known. Before sequencing, viral peptide pools were used by the ViraFEST assay to expand antigen-specific CD4+ T cells. When more than 9 days of culture had elapsed, CD4+ T cells were isolated. Nucleocapsid antibody tests were negative, and the vaccine recipients had no prior SARS-CoV-2 infection. The source was CD4+ T cells from PBMCs cultured with HCoV-OC43 spike peptides, collected before COVID-19 vaccination. Subset noted: HCoV-OC43 spike overlapping peptide pool stimulation. All receptors derive from a human donor who received a COVID-19 vaccine.

The chain carries TRBV5-8 and TRBJ2-7; a possible D gene is TRBD2 (7 bases). CDR3 length equals 14 residues. V lost 2 bases and J lost 7, with 16 bases in between. Germline CDR1 SGHTS, CDR2 YDEGEE. CDR3 DNA: TGTGCCAGCAGCTTCACGGGGGGCTCCCTGGAGCAGTACGTC. Translating it yields CASSFTGGSLEQYV.

The gene calls are TRBV7-2 and TRBJ1-5; the match to TRBD1 covers 8 bases. Germline V lookup: CDR1 SGHTA, CDR2 FQGNSA. V shed 5 bases, J shed 4 bases, and the junction held 7 bases outside the gene matches. The CDR3 is made up of 15 amino acids. This chain's CDR3 is CASSRQGLGNQPQHF. The DNA for the CDR3 is TGTGCCAGCAGCAGACAGGGGCTGGGTAATCAGCCCCAGCATTTT.

CDR3 DNA: TGTGCCAGCGGCCCTCCCGAGACCCAGTACTTC. This gives the protein CASGPPETQYF. The V gene is TRBV12-3 or TRBV12-4, the J gene TRBJ2-5; no firm D call. This CDR3 has 11 amino acids. Trimming took 8 bases from V and 5 from J, leaving 9 bases between them.

The chain recombines TRBV5-1 with TRBJ2-5; D is uncertain. Germline V gene sequence: CDR1 SGHRS, CDR2 YFSETQ. Trimming shortened V by 1 base and J by 1 base, and 11 bases separated the two germline ends. The CDR3 is 15 amino acids. DNA of the CDR3: TGCGCCAGCAGCTTGATTCTGGGCAGCCAAGAGACCCAGTACTTC. This translates into CASSLILGSQETQYF. The full variable domain, its missing parts supplied by reference TRBV5-1 and TRBJ2-5, is KAGVTQTPRYLIKTRGQQVTLSCSPISGHRSVSWYQQTPGQGLQFLFEYFSETQRNKGNFPGRFSGRQFSNSRSEMNVSTLELGDSALYLCASSLILGSQETQYFGPGTRLLVL.

This rearrangement joins TRBV12-5 to TRBJ1-5; D remains ambiguous. Germline V gene sequence: CDR1 LGHNT, CDR2 FRNRAP. The CDR3 length is 15 residues. Trimming pared 3 bases from V and 1 base from J, leaving 10 bases between. Here the CDR3 DNA reads TGTGCTAGTGGTTTATCCAGACAAAGCAATCAGCCCCAGCATTTT. Amino acid sequence: CASGLSRQSNQPQHF.

The table lists this clone with a few counts. This sequence joins TRBV7-9 and TRBJ1-1; D ambiguous. Trimming removed 5 bases from V and 3 bases from J, with 13 bases in between. Germline loops: CDR1 SEHNR, CDR2 FQNEAQ (reference sequence). The CDR3 extends over 14 amino acids. This CDR3 reads CASSPKGWYTEAFF. Here the CDR3 DNA reads TGTGCCAGCAGCCCTAAGGGATGGTACACTGAAGCTTTCTTT.

CDR3 residues: CASSPPSGGAGNEQFF. The CDR3, as DNA: TGTGCCAGCTCACCACCTAGCGGGGGGGCCGGGAATGAGCAGTTCTTC. V and J are TRBV18 and TRBJ2-1; 11 bases are a match to TRBD2. V lost 0 bases, J lost 7 bases, and 5 bases stayed unmatched. This CDR3 is built from 16 residues. The germline V gene has CDR1 KGHSH and CDR2 LQKENI. Variable domain in full (rest from reference TRBV18 and TRBJ2-1): NAGVMQNPRHLVRRRGQEARLRCSPMKGHSHVYWYRQLPEEGLKFMVYLQKENIIDESGMPKERFSAEFPKEGPSILRIQQVVRGDSAAYFCASSPPSGGAGNEQFFGPGTRLTVL.

The J gene is TRBJ1-4, the V gene TRBV28; D perhaps matches TRBD1 (5 bases). The CDR3 runs 15 residues. Germline V gene sequence: CDR1 MDHEN, CDR2 SYDVKM. V lost 6 bases, J lost 8 bases, and 19 bases lay in between. CDR3 residues: CASRPPRGVYEKLFF. The DNA of the CDR3 is TGTGCCAGCAGGCCCCCTCGGGGGGTTTACGAAAAACTGTTTTTT.

V and J are TRBV29-1 and TRBJ1-4; 8 nucleotides align to TRBD1. J gave up 5 bases and V 5 bases, and 10 bases lay outside the gene matches. This CDR3 is built from 15 residues. Per germline, CDR1 SQVTM and CDR2 ANQGSEA. The CDR3 sequence: CSVTAGGQENEKLFF. The CDR3, as DNA: TGCAGCGTTACCGCGGGGGGACAGGAAAATGAAAAACTGTTTTTT.

This clone occurred a few times. CDR3 loop: CAIRTLSGSTEAFF. CDR3 coding DNA: TGTGCCATCAGGACCCTCTCAGGGTCCACTGAAGCTTTCTTT. V is TRBV10-3 and J is TRBJ1-1, with D perhaps matching TRBD1 (5 bases). V lost 6 bases and J lost 4, with 15 bases in between. Germline CDR1 ENHRY, CDR2 SYGVKD. This CDR3 has 14 residues.

The chain employs TRBV2 and TRBJ1-4, with no clear D. Germline lookup yields CDR1 SNHLY and CDR2 FYNNEI. V lost 6 bases, J lost 7 bases, and 12 bases lay in between. The CDR3 contains 13 residues. In DNA, the CDR3 is TGTGCCAGCAGGAGAGCCTTGGGTGAAAAACTGTTTTTT. Translating it yields CASRRALGEKLFF.

Notes on this clone: Relative to the germline gene, one junction end is altered; a read error may explain this. The chain recombines TRBV20-1 with TRBJ1-1, with D tentatively TRBD1 (5 bases). The CDR3 has 8 residues. The germline V gene encodes CDR1 DFQATT and CDR2 SNEGSKA (reference sequence). The CDR3 DNA sequence: TGCAGTACGGCGGGGCGGATCTTT. Amino acid sequence: CSTAGRIF.

The chain employs TRBV7-2 and TRBJ1-6; a possible D gene is TRBD1 (6 bases). CDR1 and CDR2 (germline): SGHTA, FQGNSA. CDR3 length: 15 residues. Trimming removed 5 bases from V and 6 bases from J, with 14 bases in between. The CDR3 coding sequence is TGTGCCAGCAGCCCCCGGGAGGGGGGTAATTCACCCCTCCACTTT. Amino acid sequence: CASSPREGGNSPLHF.

The CDR3 loop is CASSEVPGQGSGGELFF. The CDR3, as DNA: TGTGCCAGCAGTGAAGTACCGGGACAGGGCTCGGGGGGGGAGCTGTTTTTT. This chain connects TRBV25-1 to TRBJ2-2, with 9 nucleotides matching TRBD1. With 2 bases clipped from V and 8 bases from J, the junction kept 12 bases outside the gene matches. This CDR3 contains 17 residues. The V gene's germline CDR1 is MGHDK and CDR2 SYGVNS.

The chain recombines TRBV5-1 with TRBJ2-1, with no clear D. CDR1 and CDR2 from the germline V gene are SGHRS and YFSETQ. This CDR3 has 15 amino acids. Trimming cost V 0 bases and J 9 bases, with 16 bases left between them. CDR3 sequence (DNA): TGCGCCAGCAGCTTGGAGGGTCTGTTGGGTGGTGAGCAGTTCTTC. Its translation is CASSLEGLLGGEQFF. The whole variable domain, remainder taken from reference TRBV5-1 and TRBJ2-1, is KAGVTQTPRYLIKTRGQQVTLSCSPISGHRSVSWYQQTPGQGLQFLFEYFSETQRNKGNFPGRFSGRQFSNSRSEMNVSTLELGDSALYLCASSLEGLLGGEQFFGPGTRLTVL.

The rearrangement uses TRBV7-2 and TRBJ1-5; possible D gene TRBD1, 5 bases. Trimming left V 4 bases short and J 1 base short, with 8 bases between. The CDR3 is made up of 14 amino acids. Germline CDR1 reads SGHTA; CDR2 reads FQGNSA. The DNA of the CDR3 is TGTGCCAGCAGCTCCAGGGACAGCAATCAGCCCCAGCATTTT. This sequence encodes CASSSRDSNQPQHF. Using reference TRBV7-2 and TRBJ1-5 for the parts outside the CDR3, the full variable domain is GAGVSQSPSNKVTEKGKDVELRCDPISGHTALYWYRQSLGQGLEFLIYFQGNSAPDKSGLPSDRFSAERTGGSVSTLTIQRTQQEDSAVYLCASSSRDSNQPQHFGDGTRLSIL.

The J gene is TRBJ1-1, the V gene TRBV7-9; D not certain. With 5 bases removed from V and 0 bases from J, the gap between germline ends came to 13 bases. Germline CDR1 is SEHNR and CDR2 is FQNEAQ (reference sequence). This CDR3 contains 15 residues. The chain's CDR3 is CASSAWTSLNTEAFF. For the CDR3, the DNA is TGTGCCAGCAGCGCTTGGACGTCCTTGAACACTGAAGCTTTCTTT.